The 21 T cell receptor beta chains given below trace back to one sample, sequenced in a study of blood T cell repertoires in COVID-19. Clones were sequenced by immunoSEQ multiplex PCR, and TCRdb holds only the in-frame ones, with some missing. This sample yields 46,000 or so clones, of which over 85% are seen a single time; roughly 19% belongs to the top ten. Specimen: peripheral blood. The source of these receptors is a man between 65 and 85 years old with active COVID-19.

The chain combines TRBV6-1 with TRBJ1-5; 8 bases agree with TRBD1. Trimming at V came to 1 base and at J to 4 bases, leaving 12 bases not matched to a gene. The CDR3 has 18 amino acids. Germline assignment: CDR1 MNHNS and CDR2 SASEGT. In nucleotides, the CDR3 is TGTGCCAGCAGTGAAGTCCCGGGACAGGCGGGGGTAAATCAGCCCCAGCATTTT. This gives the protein CASSEVPGQAGVNQPQHF.

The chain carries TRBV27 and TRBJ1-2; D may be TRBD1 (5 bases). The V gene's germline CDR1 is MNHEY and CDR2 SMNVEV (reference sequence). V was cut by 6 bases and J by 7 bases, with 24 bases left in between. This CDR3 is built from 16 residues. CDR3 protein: CASRPERNRMGLGYTF. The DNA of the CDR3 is TGTGCCAGCAGACCAGAACGAAACAGGATGGGTCTTGGCTACACCTTC.

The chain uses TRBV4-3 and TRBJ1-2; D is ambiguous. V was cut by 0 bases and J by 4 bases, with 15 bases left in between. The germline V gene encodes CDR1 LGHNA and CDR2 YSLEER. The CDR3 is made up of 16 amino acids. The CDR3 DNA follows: TGCGCCAGCAGCCAAGAGAGGACTCTCAATACCTATGGCTACACCTTC. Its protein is CASSQERTLNTYGYTF.

This CDR3 is CASSQVLRGVDTEAFF. DNA of the CDR3: TGCGCCAGCAGCCAAGTCCTCAGGGGAGTTGACACTGAAGCTTTCTTT. This chain connects TRBV4-3 to TRBJ1-1, with D perhaps TRBD1 (6 bases). V was shortened by 1 base and J by 3 bases, with 15 bases between the two germline ends. From germline, CDR1 is LGHNA and CDR2 YSLEER. The CDR3 sequence is 16 residues long.

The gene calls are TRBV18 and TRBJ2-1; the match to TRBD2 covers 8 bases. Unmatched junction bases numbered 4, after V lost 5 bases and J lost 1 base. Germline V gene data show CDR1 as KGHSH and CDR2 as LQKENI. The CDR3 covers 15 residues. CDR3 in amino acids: CASSLSGSSYNEQFF. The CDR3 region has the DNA TGTGCCAGCTCATTGAGCGGGAGTTCCTACAATGAGCAGTTCTTC.

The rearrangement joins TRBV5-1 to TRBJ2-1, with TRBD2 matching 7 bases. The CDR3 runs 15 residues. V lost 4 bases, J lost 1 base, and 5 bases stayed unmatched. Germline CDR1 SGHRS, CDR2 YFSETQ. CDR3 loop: CASSRGDSSYNEQFF. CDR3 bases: TGCGCCAGCAGCCGGGGGGACTCTTCCTACAATGAGCAGTTCTTC.

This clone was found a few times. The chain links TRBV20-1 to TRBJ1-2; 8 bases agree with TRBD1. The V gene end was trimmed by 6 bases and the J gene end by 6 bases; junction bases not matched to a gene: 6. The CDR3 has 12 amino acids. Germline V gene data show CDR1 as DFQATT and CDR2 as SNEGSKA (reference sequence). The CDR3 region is CSASDRGNGYTF. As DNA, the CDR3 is TGCAGTGCCAGTGACAGGGGAAATGGCTACACCTTC.

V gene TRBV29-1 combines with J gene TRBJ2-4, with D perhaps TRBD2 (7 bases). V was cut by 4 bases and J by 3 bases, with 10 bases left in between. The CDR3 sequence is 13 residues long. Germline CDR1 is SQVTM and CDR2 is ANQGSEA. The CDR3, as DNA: TGCAGCGTTGCGAGGGGGGGCAAAAACATTCAGTACTTC. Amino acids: CSVARGGKNIQYF.

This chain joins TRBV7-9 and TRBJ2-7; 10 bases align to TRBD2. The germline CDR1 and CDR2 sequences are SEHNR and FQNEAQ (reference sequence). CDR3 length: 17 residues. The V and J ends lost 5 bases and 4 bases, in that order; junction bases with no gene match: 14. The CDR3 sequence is CASSATLGTSDGYEQYF. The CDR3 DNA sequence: TGTGCCAGCAGCGCCACACTCGGGACTAGCGACGGTTACGAGCAGTACTTC.

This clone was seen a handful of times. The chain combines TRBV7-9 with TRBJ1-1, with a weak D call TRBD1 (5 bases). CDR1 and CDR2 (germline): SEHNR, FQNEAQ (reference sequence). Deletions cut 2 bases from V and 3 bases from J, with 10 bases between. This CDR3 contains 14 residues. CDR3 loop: CASSLTGGDTEAFF. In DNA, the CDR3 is TGTGCCAGCAGCTTAACGGGAGGGGACACTGAAGCTTTCTTT.

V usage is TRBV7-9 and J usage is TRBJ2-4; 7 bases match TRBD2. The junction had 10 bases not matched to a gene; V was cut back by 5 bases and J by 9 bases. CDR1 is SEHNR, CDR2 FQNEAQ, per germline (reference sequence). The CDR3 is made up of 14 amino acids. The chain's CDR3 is CASSQGLRNGIQYF. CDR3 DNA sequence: TGTGCCAGCAGCCAGGGACTACGAAATGGCATTCAGTACTTC.

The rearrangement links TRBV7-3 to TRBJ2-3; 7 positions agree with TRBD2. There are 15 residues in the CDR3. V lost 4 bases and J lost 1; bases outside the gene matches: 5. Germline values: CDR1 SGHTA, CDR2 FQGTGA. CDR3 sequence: CASSWGGGGTDTQYF. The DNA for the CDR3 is TGTGCCAGCAGCTGGGGCGGGGGTGGCACAGATACGCAGTATTTT.

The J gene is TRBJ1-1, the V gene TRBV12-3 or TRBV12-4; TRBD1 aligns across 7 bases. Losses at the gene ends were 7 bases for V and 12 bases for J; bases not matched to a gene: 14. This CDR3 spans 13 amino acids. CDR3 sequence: CASTPQGPLRTFF. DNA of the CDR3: TGTGCCAGCACCCCACAGGGGCCTCTTCGGACTTTCTTT.

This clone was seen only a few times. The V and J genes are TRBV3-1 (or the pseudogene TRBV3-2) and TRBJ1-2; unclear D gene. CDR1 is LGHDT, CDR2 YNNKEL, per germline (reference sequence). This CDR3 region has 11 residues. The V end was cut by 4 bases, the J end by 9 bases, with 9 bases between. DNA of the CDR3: TGTGCCAGCAGCCGAGGTAGCAGCTACACCTTC. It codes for CASSRGSSYTF.

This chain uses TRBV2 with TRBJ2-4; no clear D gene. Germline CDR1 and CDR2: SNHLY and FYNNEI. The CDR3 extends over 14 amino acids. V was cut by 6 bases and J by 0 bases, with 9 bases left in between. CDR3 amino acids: CASRLTTAKNIQYF. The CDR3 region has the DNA TGTGCCAGCAGGCTGACAACAGCCAAAAACATTCAGTACTTC.

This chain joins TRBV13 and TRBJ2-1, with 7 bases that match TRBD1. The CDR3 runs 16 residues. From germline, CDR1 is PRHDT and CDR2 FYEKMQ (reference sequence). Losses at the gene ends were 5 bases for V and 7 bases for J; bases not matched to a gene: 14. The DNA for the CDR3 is TGTGCCAGCAGCCGGAAACAGGGGTTAGGGCTAAATGAGCAGTTCTTC. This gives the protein CASSRKQGLGLNEQFF.

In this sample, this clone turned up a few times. DNA of the CDR3: TGTGCCAGCAGCCAAGATCTGGGAGGGTGGCTCACTGAAGCTTTCTTT. Translation gives CASSQDLGGWLTEAFF. The genes are TRBV4-2 and TRBJ1-1, with D uncertain. The CDR3 consists of 16 residues. CDR1 LGHNA and CDR2 YNFKEQ come from the germline V gene. Trimming removed 0 bases at V and 4 bases at J, with 15 bases between.

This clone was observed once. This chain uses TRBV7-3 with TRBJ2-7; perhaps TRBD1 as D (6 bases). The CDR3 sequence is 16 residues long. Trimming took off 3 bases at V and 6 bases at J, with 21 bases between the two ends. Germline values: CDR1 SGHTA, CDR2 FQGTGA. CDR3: CASSLLPGAPVLEQYF. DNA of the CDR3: TGTGCCAGCAGCTTGCTTCCAGGGGCCCCGGTCCTCGAGCAGTACTTC.

This chain's CDR3 is CASSVRSESSGNTIYF. The CDR3 DNA is TGTGCCAGCAGCGTTAGGAGTGAGAGCTCTGGAAACACCATATATTTT. The chain couples TRBV9 to TRBJ1-3, with D uncertain. CDR1 SGDLS and CDR2 YYNGEE come from the germline V gene. V was trimmed by 2 bases and J by 0 bases, leaving 12 bases between them. The CDR3 length is 16 residues.

The CDR3 reads CASSLVTYTDTQYF. The CDR3 DNA reads TGTGCCAGCAGCTTAGTTACCTATACAGATACGCAGTATTTT. V gene TRBV11-2 combines with J gene TRBJ2-3; D is undetermined. Looked up from germline, CDR1 is SGHAT and CDR2 is FQNNGV. The V and J ends lost 1 base and 3 bases respectively, with 8 bases between them. This CDR3 has 14 residues. The complete variable domain, with remaining parts taken from reference TRBV11-2 and TRBJ2-3, reads EAGVAQSPRYKIIEKRQSVAFWCNPISGHATLYWYQQILGQGPKLLIQFQNNGVVDDSQLPKDRFSAERLKGVDSTLKIQPAKLEDSAVYLCASSLVTYTDTQYFGPGTRLTVL.

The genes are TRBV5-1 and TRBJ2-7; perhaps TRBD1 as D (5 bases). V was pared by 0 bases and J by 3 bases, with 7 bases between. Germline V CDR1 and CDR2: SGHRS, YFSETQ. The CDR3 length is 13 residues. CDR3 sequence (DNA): TGCGCCAGCAGCTTGGGACAGAACTACGAGCAGTACTTC. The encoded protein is CASSLGQNYEQYF.